One sample yielded the 25 T cell receptor beta chains listed below, sequenced in a study of cytomegalovirus exposure and HLA in healthy donors. The PCR had 60 Vbeta and 13 Jbeta primers. The protocol was immunoSEQ multiplex PCR, while the TCRdb copy is restricted to in-frame clones and leaves out a portion. In the table there are 200,000 or so clones, 70% to 90% of which are singletons. Sequenced input: PBMCs. These receptors were taken from a man aged 25-45 years in good health and CMV-seronegative.

The rearrangement uses TRBV4-2 and TRBJ2-1; perhaps TRBD2 as D (5 bases). CDR3 length equals 15 residues. CDR1 is LGHNA, CDR2 YNFKEQ, per germline. V lost 1 base to trimming and J lost 4 bases, with 11 bases between them. The CDR3 protein is CASSQVGSLYNEQFF. DNA for the CDR3: TGTGCCAGCAGCCAAGTAGGGAGCCTTTACAATGAGCAGTTCTTC.

This clone was seen a few times. This chain connects TRBV5-1 to TRBJ2-7, with 9 positions matching TRBD1. This CDR3 contains 16 residues. CDR1 SGHRS and CDR2 YFSETQ come from the germline V gene. Trimming at V came to 4 bases and at J to 3 bases, leaving 11 bases not matched to a gene. CDR3 in amino acids: CASSPVTGTGNYEQYF. DNA of the CDR3: TGCGCCAGCAGCCCGGTCACTGGGACAGGGAACTACGAGCAGTACTTC.

The chain carries TRBV7-3 and TRBJ2-3; 8 bases line up with TRBD1. Germline CDR1 is SGHTA and CDR2 is FQGTGA. Trimming at V came to 5 bases and at J to 10 bases, leaving 5 bases not matched to a gene. The CDR3 contains 12 residues. The CDR3 here is CASSPDRVSQYF. CDR3 DNA sequence: TGTGCCAGCAGCCCGGACAGGGTGTCGCAGTATTTT.

The chain couples TRBV28 to TRBJ2-1, with TRBD1 matching 9 bases. The CDR3 contains 15 residues. Germline CDR1 is MDHEN and CDR2 is SYDVKM. V lost 3 bases to trimming and J lost 4 bases; unmatched junction nucleotides: 4. The CDR3 coding sequence is TGTGCCAGCAGTTTTCCGACAGGGGGTTACAATGAGCAGTTCTTC. Encoded protein: CASSFPTGGYNEQFF.

The gene calls are TRBV4-2 and TRBJ2-5; 13 positions match TRBD2. This CDR3 has 15 amino acids. Trimming cost V 4 bases and J 3 bases; bases outside gene matches: 2. The germline gives CDR1 LGHNA, CDR2 YNFKEQ. In DNA, the CDR3 is TGTGCCAGCAGCCTCGGGACTAGCGGGGAAGAGACCCAGTACTTC. Encoded protein: CASSLGTSGEETQYF.

The chain carries TRBV28 and TRBJ1-5; 7 bases are a match to TRBD1. Germline V gene lookup returns CDR1 MDHEN and CDR2 SYDVKM. After removal of 6 bases from V and 3 bases from J, the junction contained 5 bases not matched to a gene. This CDR3 spans 14 amino acids. CDR3 DNA sequence: TGTGCCAGCAGATCCGACAGGGACAATCAGCCCCAGCATTTT. It codes for CASRSDRDNQPQHF.

The rearrangement links TRBV5-1 to TRBJ1-5, with D uncertain. CDR1 SGHRS and CDR2 YFSETQ come from the germline V gene. Trimming cost V 0 bases and J 0 bases, with 10 bases left between them. CDR3 length equals 16 residues. CDR3: CASSLVRENSNQPQHF. The CDR3 DNA sequence: TGCGCCAGCAGCTTGGTACGAGAAAATAGCAATCAGCCCCAGCATTTT.

This chain joins TRBV19 and TRBJ1-1, with unresolved D. Germline loops: CDR1 LNHDA, CDR2 SQIVND (reference sequence). This CDR3 region has 12 residues. V lost 1 base and J lost 7, with 7 bases in between. CDR3 in amino acids: CASSIGGYEAFF. CDR3 DNA sequence: TGTGCCAGTAGTATAGGCGGTTATGAAGCTTTCTTT.

The chain links TRBV7-9 to TRBJ1-6; TRBD1 is a possible D gene (5 bases). This CDR3 has 14 residues. CDR1 and CDR2 (germline): SEHNR, FQNEAQ (reference sequence). Trimming stripped 2 bases from V and 9 bases from J, with 11 bases between. CDR3 residues: CASSLRGVGSPLHF. The CDR3, as DNA: TGTGCCAGCAGCTTAAGGGGCGTAGGTTCACCCCTCCACTTT.

V gene TRBV18 combines with J gene TRBJ1-3, with a tentative D call TRBD1 (5 bases). The CDR3 contains 15 residues. The ends were cut back, 3 bases at V and 1 base at J, with 10 bases in the middle. Germline CDR1 reads KGHSH; CDR2 reads LQKENI. The CDR3 DNA sequence: TGTGCCAGCTCACCCACCTCAGGGTCTGGAAACACCATATATTTT. It codes for CASSPTSGSGNTIYF.

The genes are TRBV6-6 and TRBJ2-7; a possible D gene is TRBD1 (5 bases). This CDR3 has 12 amino acids. Per germline, CDR1 MNHNY and CDR2 SVGAGI (reference sequence). V shed 6 bases and J shed 3 bases, with 9 bases lying between them. The CDR3 region has the DNA TGTGCCAGCAGCGACAGTTACTACGAGCAGTACTTC. Translation: CASSDSYYEQYF.

J is TRBJ1-5 and V is TRBV19; D is possibly TRBD1 (5 bases). Looked up from germline, CDR1 is LNHDA and CDR2 is SQIVND (reference sequence). Trimming removed 4 bases from V and 4 bases from J, with 8 bases in between. The length of the CDR3 is 13 residues. CDR3 loop: CASSTDRNQPQHF. CDR3 nucleotide sequence: TGTGCCAGTAGTACCGACAGAAATCAGCCCCAGCATTTT.

The V call is TRBV29-1, the J call TRBJ2-5, with 9 bases that match TRBD1. Germline loops: CDR1 SQVTM, CDR2 ANQGSEA. The CDR3 covers 13 residues. V was pared by 4 bases and J by 5 bases, with 5 bases of the junction left unmatched. The CDR3 bases are TGCAGCGTTGTACAGGGGGCCATTGAGACCCAGTACTTC. Translated, it gives CSVVQGAIETQYF.

The chain couples TRBV7-8 to TRBJ2-7, with D possibly TRBD1 on 5 matching bases. The length of the CDR3 is 16 residues. V lost 2 bases, J lost 2 bases, and 16 bases lay in between. CDR1 is SGHVS, CDR2 FQNEAQ, per germline. The CDR3 reads CASSLPGHRTTYEQYF. The CDR3 DNA sequence: TGTGCCAGCAGCTTACCAGGACACAGGACGACCTACGAGCAGTACTTC.

The V call is TRBV2, the J call TRBJ1-3, with D possibly matching TRBD1 (5 bases). The CDR3 is made up of 16 amino acids. V shed 7 bases and J shed 2 bases, with 18 bases lying between them. Germline loops: CDR1 SNHLY, CDR2 FYNNEI. CDR3 residues: CASIPPQGTTGNTIYF. As DNA, the CDR3 is TGTGCCAGCATCCCACCTCAGGGAACGACTGGAAACACCATATATTTT.

The chain employs TRBV14 and TRBJ1-2, with 10 bases fitting TRBD1. V lost 3 bases and J lost 6; bases outside the gene matches: 1. CDR3 size: 13 residues. Germline V gene sequence: CDR1 SGHDN, CDR2 FVKESK. In DNA form, the CDR3 reads TGTGCCAGCAGCCAGGGACAGGGGAATGGCTACACCTTC. As protein: CASSQGQGNGYTF.

The V call is TRBV28, the J call TRBJ2-7, with a tentative D call TRBD1 (5 bases). The CDR3 length is 17 residues. CDR1 is MDHEN and CDR2 is SYDVKM in the germline V gene. V was cut by 0 bases and J by 1 base, with 16 bases left in between. This CDR3 reads CASSLWHVQAESYEQYF. The CDR3 region has the DNA TGTGCCAGCAGTTTATGGCACGTACAGGCGGAATCCTACGAGCAGTACTTC.

This chain's CDR3 is CASSEAGAREQYF. CDR3 sequence (DNA): TGCGCCAGCAGTGAAGCAGGGGCTAGGGAGCAGTACTTC. This chain links TRBV10-1 with TRBJ2-7; D perhaps matches TRBD1 (6 bases). The V gene's germline CDR1 is WNHNN and CDR2 SYGVQD (reference sequence). V lost 3 bases and J 7 bases, leaving 13 bases between the germline ends. The CDR3 length is 13 residues.

This chain links TRBV10-3 with TRBJ2-7; D might be TRBD1 (6 bases). Germline V gives CDR1 ENHRY, CDR2 SYGVKD. Trimming removed 11 bases at V and 1 base at J, with 15 bases between. This CDR3 has 13 amino acids. This chain's CDR3 is CAAQPDSSYEQYF. The DNA for the CDR3 is TGTGCCGCCCAGCCGGACAGTTCCTACGAGCAGTACTTC.

The chain joins TRBV7-9 to TRBJ2-4; 8 bases align to TRBD2. Germline loops: CDR1 SEHNR, CDR2 FQNEAQ (reference sequence). This CDR3 has 18 residues. V was pared by 5 bases and J by 8 bases, with 20 bases of the junction left unmatched. CDR3 residues: CASSQGLGRGPAGDIQYF. CDR3 in DNA: TGTGCCAGCAGCCAGGGCCTGGGAAGGGGTCCAGCGGGAGACATTCAGTACTTC.

The chain uses TRBV6-1 and TRBJ1-5; 7 bases agree with TRBD1. V was clipped by 8 bases and J by 3 bases; unmatched bases: 10. Germline V lookup: CDR1 MNHNS, CDR2 SASEGT. This CDR3 comprises 15 residues. In DNA form, the CDR3 reads TGTGCCAGCTCACCGGGACAGCTACCCAATCAGCCCCAGCATTTT. It specifies CASSPGQLPNQPQHF.

J is TRBJ1-1 and V is TRBV29-1, with a tentative D call TRBD1 (6 bases). Germline CDR1 reads SQVTM; CDR2 reads ANQGSEA. Deletions cut 7 bases from V and 4 bases from J, with 19 bases between. This CDR3 spans 14 amino acids. The CDR3 DNA reads TGCAGCGAGAGAGAGGGGGTCTCAAGCACTGAAGCTTTCTTT. This encodes CSEREGVSSTEAFF. The variable domain in full, completed from reference TRBV29-1 and TRBJ1-1, reads SAVISQKPSRDICQRGTSLTIQCQVDSQVTMMFWYRQQPGQSLTLIATANQGSEATYESGFVIDKFPISRPNLTFSTLTVSNMSPEDSSIYLCSEREGVSSTEAFFGQGTRLTVV.

This clone is a singleton in its sample. The chain uses TRBV7-2 and TRBJ2-5; tentative D call: TRBD1 (6 bases). Trimming cost V 5 bases and J 9 bases, with 16 bases left between them. This CDR3 contains 13 residues. CDR1 and CDR2 (germline): SGHTA, FQGNSA. This chain's CDR3 is CASSAGQPPSQYF. DNA of the CDR3: TGTGCCAGCAGCGCCGGACAGCCCCCCTCCCAGTACTTC.

This chain connects TRBV29-1 to TRBJ2-1; TRBD1 aligns across 7 bases. Germline V gives CDR1 SQVTM, CDR2 ANQGSEA. The CDR3 spans 12 residues. Losses at the gene ends were 5 bases for V and 5 bases for J; bases not matched to a gene: 3. Written as DNA, the CDR3 is TGCAGCGTTCGACAGGGAAACAATGAGCAGTTCTTC. Translated: CSVRQGNNEQFF.

J is TRBJ1-5 and V is TRBV28; 10 bases align to TRBD1. The CDR3 contains 15 residues. V lost 6 bases and J lost 5; bases outside the gene matches: 7. The germline V gene has CDR1 MDHEN and CDR2 SYDVKM. The CDR3 DNA is TGTGCCAGCAGGGGGGACAGGGGCCCTCATCAGCCCCAGCATTTT. Protein product: CASRGDRGPHQPQHF.